These 30 T cell receptor beta chains originate from one sample sequenced in a study of shared clonotypes between healthy human individuals. Measured with immunoSEQ multiplex PCR; TCRdb has only the in-frame clones, and not every one. Of about 2.5 million clones listed, roughly 92% are singletons. The sequenced sample consisted of naive CD4+ T cells from PBMCs. Noted subset: CD45RA+ positively selected. All receptors come from a man aged 18 to 29 in good health. Some clones in this sample may be carry-over from other donors' samples.

The gene calls are TRBV11-2 and TRBJ2-2, with unresolved D. The CDR3 covers 14 residues. With 1 base removed from V and 5 bases from J, the gap between germline ends came to 8 bases. Germline values: CDR1 SGHAT, CDR2 FQNNGV. The DNA for the CDR3 is TGTGCCAGCAGCTTAGTGTTAGGGACCGGGGAGCTGTTTTTT. Translation: CASSLVLGTGELFF.

The V gene is TRBV7-3, the J gene TRBJ2-3, with D perhaps TRBD1 (6 bases). Trimming removed 4 bases at V and 4 bases at J, with 9 bases between. CDR3 size: 13 residues. Germline CDR1 reads SGHTA; CDR2 reads FQGTGA. CDR3 in DNA: TGTGCCAGCAGCTCAGGACAGTCAGATACGCAGTATTTT. It is translated as CASSSGQSDTQYF.

The CDR3 reads CASSPGTVYNEQFF. CDR3 DNA sequence: TGTGCCAGCAGCCCCGGGACAGTCTACAATGAGCAGTTCTTC. The V and J genes are TRBV11-3 and TRBJ2-1; 7 bases agree with TRBD1. Germline CDR1 and CDR2: SGHNT and YENEEA. The CDR3 length is 14 residues. After removal of 5 bases from V and 3 bases from J, the junction contained 4 bases not matched to a gene.

V and J are TRBV11-2 and TRBJ2-2; D may be TRBD2 (6 bases). Between the trimmed V and J ends, which lost 6 bases and 7 bases, there was a span of 24 bases. CDR3 length equals 17 residues. The germline V gene has CDR1 SGHAT and CDR2 FQNNGV. The CDR3 nucleotides are TGTGCCAGCAGAACCGTAAAACTCACCGGGACTCGCGGGGAGCTGTTTTTT. The encoded protein is CASRTVKLTGTRGELFF.

The chain carries TRBV13 and TRBJ2-2; 11 bases agree with TRBD2. This CDR3 region has 15 residues. V lost 2 bases to trimming and J lost 6 bases; unmatched junction nucleotides: 2. CDR1 is PRHDT and CDR2 is FYEKMQ in the germline V gene (reference sequence). CDR3 sequence: CASSLLAGGSGELFF. The CDR3 DNA reads TGTGCCAGCAGCTTACTAGCGGGAGGTTCCGGGGAGCTGTTTTTT.

This chain uses TRBV5-5 with TRBJ1-1; D is uncertain. CDR3 size: 16 residues. In germline, CDR1 is SGHKS, CDR2 YYEKEE (reference sequence). V was shortened by 5 bases and J by 2 bases, with 19 bases between the two germline ends. The CDR3 bases are TGTGCCAGCAGGTGGGGTACTGGCATTTTAAACACTGAAGCTTTCTTT. Its translation: CASRWGTGILNTEAFF.

This clone was seen a handful of times. The J gene is TRBJ1-2, the V gene TRBV9, with unresolved D. The germline CDR1 and CDR2 sequences are SGDLS and YYNGEE. V was clipped by 5 bases and J by 8 bases, with 16 bases between them. The CDR3 has 13 residues. The DNA for the CDR3 is TGTGCCAGCAGAATGGGGAGTGCGAGCGGCTACACCTTC. Translating gives CASRMGSASGYTF.

This rearrangement joins TRBV28 to TRBJ2-7; D remains ambiguous. Trimming stripped 5 bases from V and 2 bases from J, with 7 bases between. This CDR3 is 12 amino acids long. The germline V gene has CDR1 MDHEN and CDR2 SYDVKM. CDR3 sequence (DNA): TGTGCCAGCAGTGCACGAGCCTACGAGCAGTACTTC. Protein: CASSARAYEQYF.

The V gene is TRBV10-3, the J gene TRBJ1-2; TRBD1 aligns across 10 bases. The V gene's germline CDR1 is ENHRY and CDR2 SYGVKD. J lost 3 bases, V lost 6 bases, and 4 bases had no gene match. CDR3 size: 14 residues. Here the CDR3 reads CAIRGDRGDYGYTF. In nucleotides, the CDR3 is TGTGCCATCAGGGGGGACAGGGGTGACTATGGCTACACCTTC.

This chain links TRBV18 with TRBJ2-2, with a tentative D call TRBD1 (6 bases). Germline-derived CDR1 and CDR2 are KGHSH and LQKENI. The CDR3 spans 16 residues. V was cut by 4 bases and J by 1 base, with 13 bases left in between. The chain's CDR3 is CASSLQGLRNTGELFF. The CDR3 nucleotides read TGTGCCAGCTCACTTCAGGGGCTAAGGAACACCGGGGAGCTGTTTTTT.

This clone was seen a handful of times. Here the CDR3 reads CAIATASTGELFF. The CDR3 region has the DNA TGTGCCATTGCGACAGCCAGCACCGGGGAGCTGTTTTTT. The V call is TRBV2, the J call TRBJ2-2, with D possibly TRBD1 on 5 matching bases. This CDR3 comprises 13 residues. CDR1 and CDR2 (germline): SNHLY, FYNNEI. V lost 10 bases and J 4 bases, leaving 13 bases between the germline ends.

The sample holds a few counts of this clone. The chain has TRBV28 and TRBJ1-1, with 11 bases lining up with TRBD1. Germline values: CDR1 MDHEN, CDR2 SYDVKM. This CDR3 spans 14 amino acids. The junction had 9 bases not matched to a gene; V was cut back by 2 bases and J by 13 bases. The CDR3 sequence: CASSLAAGQGDVFF. CDR3 in DNA: TGTGCCAGCAGTTTAGCTGCGGGACAGGGGGATGTTTTCTTT.

The chain links TRBV30 to TRBJ2-7; D ambiguous. In germline, CDR1 is GTSNPN, CDR2 SVGIG (reference sequence). Trimming took 0 bases from V and 3 from J, leaving 9 bases between them. The CDR3 is 13 residues long. DNA of the CDR3: TGTGCCTGGAGTGTACAATCGAGCTACGAGCAGTACTTC. Protein product: CAWSVQSSYEQYF.

This chain joins TRBV7-2 and TRBJ2-3; D possibly corresponds to TRBD2 (6 bases). This CDR3 is built from 14 residues. Trimming shortened V by 2 bases and J by 7 bases, and 13 bases separated the two germline ends. Germline CDR1 is SGHTA and CDR2 is FQGNSA. CDR3 sequence (DNA): TGTGCCAGCAGCTTATCCGCCGGGAGAAATACGCAGTATTTT. Protein sequence: CASSLSAGRNTQYF.

V usage is TRBV5-1 and J usage is TRBJ2-4; 9 bases are shared with TRBD2. The CDR3 has 18 residues. Per the germline V gene, CDR1 is SGHRS and CDR2 is YFSETQ. V lost 2 bases to trimming and J lost 0 bases; unmatched junction nucleotides: 9. The CDR3 nucleotides are TGCGCCAGCAGCTTCGGGGCCAGCGGGAGGTTAGCCAAAAACATTCAGTACTTC. Protein: CASSFGASGRLAKNIQYF. Full variable domain (rest looked up from reference TRBV5-1 and TRBJ2-4): KAGVTQTPRYLIKTRGQQVTLSCSPISGHRSVSWYQQTPGQGLQFLFEYFSETQRNKGNFPGRFSGRQFSNSRSEMNVSTLELGDSALYLCASSFGASGRLAKNIQYFGAGTRLSVL.

The chain carries TRBV18 and TRBJ2-3, with 8 bases that match TRBD2. Germline V gene sequence: CDR1 KGHSH, CDR2 LQKENI. CDR3 length equals 16 residues. After removal of 0 bases from V and 2 bases from J, the junction contained 4 bases not matched to a gene. This chain's CDR3 is CASSPPLRGDTDTQYF. In DNA form, the CDR3 reads TGTGCCAGCTCACCACCCCTGCGGGGGGACACAGATACGCAGTATTTT.

The chain carries TRBV27 and TRBJ1-2; D unclear. Trimming removed 4 bases at V and 1 base at J, with 13 bases between. In germline, CDR1 is MNHEY, CDR2 SMNVEV (reference sequence). This CDR3 is 15 amino acids long. CDR3 sequence (DNA): TGTGCCAGCAGTTACAACAGACGACTTAACTATGGCTACACCTTC. Residues: CASSYNRRLNYGYTF.

The V and J genes are TRBV19 and TRBJ2-7; TRBD1 aligns across 10 bases. Germline lookup yields CDR1 LNHDA and CDR2 SQIVND (reference sequence). With V trimmed by 6 bases and J by 5 bases, 4 bases remained unmatched. The CDR3 length is 13 residues. The CDR3 is CASRPTGGHEQYF. The CDR3, as DNA: TGTGCCAGTAGACCGACAGGGGGCCACGAGCAGTACTTC.

The chain is built from TRBV5-4 and TRBJ2-3; D unresolved. The CDR3 runs 15 residues. Trimming left V 2 bases short and J 2 bases short, with 12 bases between. Germline V gene data show CDR1 as SGHNT and CDR2 as YYREEE (reference sequence). The CDR3 DNA reads as TGTGCCAGCAGCTTTAAAGGGCAGTCCACAGATACGCAGTATTTT. Its protein is CASSFKGQSTDTQYF.

This chain connects TRBV4-3 to TRBJ1-6; 8 bases agree with TRBD1. The V gene end was trimmed by 2 bases and the J gene end by 9 bases; junction bases not matched to a gene: 3. Germline CDR1 LGHNA, CDR2 YSLEER. This CDR3 is 14 amino acids long. Written as DNA, the CDR3 is TGCGCCAGCAGCCAACAGGGGGCTGCTTCACCCCTCCACTTT. It yields the protein CASSQQGAASPLHF.

The J gene is TRBJ1-5, the V gene TRBV19, with 8 positions matching TRBD1. J was trimmed by 4 bases and V by 4 bases; bases with no gene match: 3. The CDR3 is made up of 14 amino acids. The germline V gene encodes CDR1 LNHDA and CDR2 SQIVND (reference sequence). The DNA for the CDR3 is TGTGCCAGTAGTAGGACAGGGACTAATCAGCCCCAGCATTTT. Translated: CASSRTGTNQPQHF.

The chain is built from TRBV28 and TRBJ2-3; no definite D call. The CDR3 totals 13 residues. V dropped 8 bases and J dropped 8 bases, with 17 bases sitting between them. The germline CDR1 and CDR2 sequences are MDHEN and SYDVKM. The CDR3 DNA is TGTGCCAGCCTATTGACTGGCTCAGGTACGCAGTATTTT. This encodes CASLLTGSGTQYF. The full variable domain, completed using reference TRBV28 and TRBJ2-3, is DVKVTQSSRYLVKRTGEKVFLECVQDMDHENMFWYRQDPGLGLRLIYFSYDVKMKEKGDIPEGYSVSREKKERFSLILESASTNQTSMYLCASLLTGSGTQYFGPGTRLTVL.

The chain has TRBV29-1 and TRBJ2-3; perhaps TRBD2 as D (5 bases). V lost 4 bases, J lost 3 bases, and 11 bases lay in between. Germline assignment: CDR1 SQVTM and CDR2 ANQGSEA. This CDR3 spans 13 amino acids. CDR3 coding DNA: TGCAGCGTTGCCGGGAAAGCAACAGATACGCAGTATTTT. It yields the protein CSVAGKATDTQYF.

This clone turned up a few times. This sequence joins TRBV7-9 and TRBJ1-1; no clear D. V was shortened by 5 bases and J by 3 bases, with 16 bases between the two germline ends. CDR1 and CDR2 (germline): SEHNR, FQNEAQ (reference sequence). The CDR3 spans 15 residues. CDR3 nucleotides: TGTGCCAGCAGCCTTAGGTTAGGGAGCTACACTGAAGCTTTCTTT. Its protein is CASSLRLGSYTEAFF.

The chain couples TRBV6-1 to TRBJ1-1; no reliable D call. The CDR3 loop spans 12 amino acids. Germline lookup yields CDR1 MNHNS and CDR2 SASEGT. Trimming pared 5 bases from V and 2 bases from J, leaving 6 bases between. The DNA for the CDR3 is TGTGCCAGCAGTTGGTCCAACACTGAAGCTTTCTTT. The encoded protein is CASSWSNTEAFF.

The chain employs TRBV30 and TRBJ1-3; tentative D call: TRBD1 (5 bases). Germline V gene sequence: CDR1 GTSNPN, CDR2 SVGIG (reference sequence). This CDR3 is 10 amino acids long. V was pared by 5 bases and J by 8 bases, with 7 bases between. The chain's CDR3 is CAWARDTIYF. CDR3 bases: TGTGCCTGGGCCAGGGACACCATATATTTT.

This clone was counted a single time. V is TRBV14 and J is TRBJ1-4; no definite D call. The V and J ends lost 0 bases and 3 bases respectively, with 8 bases between them. The CDR3 has 15 residues. Germline assignment: CDR1 SGHDN and CDR2 FVKESK. CDR3 sequence: CASSQDRGANEKLFF. The CDR3 nucleotides read TGTGCCAGCAGCCAAGATCGTGGGGCTAATGAAAAACTGTTTTTT.

This chain uses TRBV5-6 with TRBJ2-7; a weak D match, TRBD1 (5 bases). Germline V gene data show CDR1 as SGHDT and CDR2 as YYEEEE. The V gene lost 4 bases and the J gene lost 2 bases, with 10 bases spanning the gap. The CDR3 runs 13 residues. CDR3 DNA: TGTGCCAGCAGCCCAGGGCCCGCCTACGAGCAGTACTTC. Translation gives CASSPGPAYEQYF.

The chain joins TRBV28 to TRBJ2-7; D might be TRBD1 (8 bases). The CDR3 covers 16 residues. Trimming left V 7 bases short and J 3 bases short, with 22 bases between. In germline, CDR1 is MDHEN, CDR2 SYDVKM. The CDR3 protein is CASKLWGGTGRYEQYF. The CDR3 bases are TGTGCCAGCAAGCTCTGGGGAGGGACAGGCCGCTACGAGCAGTACTTC.

V is TRBV7-2 and J is TRBJ1-2, with TRBD1 as a possible D gene (5 bases). V dropped 5 bases and J dropped 3 bases, with 10 bases sitting between them. The CDR3 has 13 amino acids. In germline, CDR1 is SGHTA, CDR2 FQGNSA. For the CDR3, the DNA is TGTGCCAGCAGCGCGACAGCATACTATGGCTACACCTTC. Translation gives CASSATAYYGYTF.